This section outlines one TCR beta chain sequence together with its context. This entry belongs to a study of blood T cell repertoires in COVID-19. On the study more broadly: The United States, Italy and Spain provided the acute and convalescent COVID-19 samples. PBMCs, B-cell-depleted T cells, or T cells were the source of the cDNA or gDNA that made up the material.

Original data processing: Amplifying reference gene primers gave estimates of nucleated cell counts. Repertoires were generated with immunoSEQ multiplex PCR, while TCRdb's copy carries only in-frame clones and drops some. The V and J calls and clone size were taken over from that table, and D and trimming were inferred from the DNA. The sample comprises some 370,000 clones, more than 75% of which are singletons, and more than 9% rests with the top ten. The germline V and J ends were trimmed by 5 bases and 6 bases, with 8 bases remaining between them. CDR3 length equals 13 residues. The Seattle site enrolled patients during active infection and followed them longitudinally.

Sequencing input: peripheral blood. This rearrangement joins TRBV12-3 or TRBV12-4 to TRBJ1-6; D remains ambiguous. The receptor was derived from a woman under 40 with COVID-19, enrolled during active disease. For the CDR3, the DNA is TGTGCCAGCAGTGGCAGTGTTAATTCACCCCTCCACTTT. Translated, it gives CASSGSVNSPLHF.